This T cell receptor (beta chain) is drawn from a study of blood T cell repertoires in COVID-19. Across the whole study: The origin of the acute and convalescent COVID-19 samples was the United States, Italy and Spain. The analysed material was cDNA or gDNA that came from T cells, B-cell-depleted T cells, or PBMCs.

Source study methods: Counts of nucleated cells, estimated from reference gene primer amplification, were obtained. Data came from immunoSEQ multiplex PCR; TCRdb stores just in-frame clones and leaves some out. V, J and clone size are taken as reported in that table, and D and trimming were inferred from the DNA itself. The sample shows roughly 250,000 clones, approximately 82% of them seen only once. This clone occurred a few times. The clonotype comes from a woman older than 75 with acute or convalescent COVID-19. The source material was peripheral blood.

The CDR3 sequence: CASSTGGAWGYTF. The CDR3 DNA reads as TGTGCCAGCAGCACAGGGGGCGCGTGGGGCTACACCTTC. The J gene is TRBJ1-2, the V gene TRBV3-1 (or the pseudogene TRBV3-2), with 9 bases lining up with TRBD1. Germline CDR1 reads LGHDT; CDR2 reads YNNKEL (reference sequence). The CDR3 is 13 residues long. V lost 5 bases, J lost 8 bases, and 6 bases stayed unmatched.